This T cell receptor (beta chain) was recorded in a study of blood T cell repertoires in COVID-19. Study details: Donors in the United States, Italy and Spain gave samples during acute or convalescent COVID-19. PBMCs, B-cell-depleted T cells, or T cells provided the cDNA or gDNA that made up the material.

Per the study methods: Reference gene primer amplification in the assay estimated nucleated cell counts. Using immunoSEQ multiplex PCR, the repertoire was profiled, and TCRdb retains in-frame clones only, with some absent. The V and J calls and the clone size are those of that table, but D and trimming were determined from the DNA. The sample yields about 150,000 clones, roughly 84% seen once. Per germline, CDR1 SGHTS and CDR2 YDEGEE. V shed 0 bases and J 7 bases; nucleotides not matched to a gene: 0. The CDR3 consists of 15 residues. The chain uses TRBV5-8 and TRBJ1-6; 11 bases are shared with TRBD1. The TCR sequence derives from a man in his 70s with acute or convalescent COVID-19. Sequenced sample: peripheral blood. The CDR3 sequence is CASSLGDRGNSPLHF. The CDR3 DNA reads TGTGCCAGCAGCTTGGGGGACAGGGGGAATTCACCCCTCCACTTT.